This T cell receptor (beta chain) appears in the sequencing data of a study (dated by TCRdb to between 2015 and 2017). Notes on the research overall: Whether tumor-infiltrating Tregs in breast cancer are recruited from blood Tregs or converted in situ from other CD4+ T cell subsets was tested.

General study outcomes and caveats: In terms of TCR gene usage, tumor memory CD4+ T cells clustered together with blood and lymph node memory CD4+ cells, as well as with lymph node naive CD4+ cells. Tumor-infiltrating Treg TCR alpha and beta sequences overlapped most with tumor naive CD4+ T cells, then with blood naive CD4+ T cells. The validation in the larger cohort was limited to a single TCR beta V-J rearrangement instead of whole repertoires.

A few counts support this clonotype. Its antigen specificity is not known. Within one base of it there is no much larger clone, and no base qualities were kept. In the germline V gene, CDR1 corresponds to MNHEY and CDR2 to SVGEGT. A distance of 12 bases separates the germline ends of V and J, which lose 10 bases and 11 bases respectively. The CDR3 starts with the cysteine, ends with the phenylalanine, and has 10 residues. Only the CDR3 DNA is retained, 30 bases long and in frame from the first base. Full-length TCR variable regions were amplified by 5' RACE PCR with constant-region reverse primers, and semi-nested PCR with Nested Universal Primer A was subsequently performed. The ReliaPrep RNA Cell Miniprep System was used to extract total RNA, which was then reverse transcribed into 5'RACE-ready cDNA with the SMARTer RACE 5'/3' Kit. Multiplex adaptors were used to barcode the full-length TCR alpha and beta libraries, which were then sequenced on an Illumina MiSeq. In the paper's pipeline: For each of nine subset-tissue groups, sequencing data from the five patients were pooled, and the groups were then compared using unsupervised clustering of TCR gene usage. The Morisita-Horn index was used to calculate repertoire similarity, with shared sequences weighted according to their contribution to each repertoire. In TCRdb, the public reads were trimmed at Q25 with fastp and aligned with MiXCR, with productive beta chains retained. Each CDR3 protein gets just one entry, which takes the most common genes and DNA from the rows behind it. V and J calls and clone size were set by TCRdb, not the authors. The sample yields over 50,000 distinct CDR3 sequences; more than 20% were counted once. Of the sample, around 3% falls within the top ten clones.

The Miltenyi Naive CD4+ T Cell Isolation kit was used to purify naive CD4+ T cells, and CD25 microbeads were used to remove Tregs. Tregs, naive and memory CD4+ T cells from tumor, blood and ipsilateral draining lymph nodes of about five breast cancer patients underwent full-length TCR alpha and beta sequencing. Tumor tissue and lymph nodes obtained by ipsilateral axillary dissection were perfused with PBS, cut into small pieces and digested using collagenase I and hyaluronidase. A purity exceeding 90% was confirmed by FACS for the sorted cell populations. What was sequenced was tumor-infiltrating naive CD4+ T cells sorted from the breast tumor. This specimen's cell subset or site label, interpreted: naive CD4+ T cells, CD4+CD45RA+CD25-. This clonotype was obtained from a female donor with breast cancer. This chain joins TRBV6-2 or TRBV6-3 to TRBJ2-1; the D gene cannot be resolved reliably. The CDR3 region: CATYSVQQFF. The DNA reads TGTGCCACGTACTCGGTCCAGCAGTTCTTC.